This T cell receptor beta chain appears in the sequencing data of a study of cytotoxic CD8 clonotypes in ibrutinib-treated CLL. Across the whole study: Among patients, about 25 responded partially and 2 completely; 15 or so then stayed remitted and roughly 12 progressed after median approximately 68 months.

The CDR3 contains 15 residues. The V and J ends lost 7 bases and 1 base, in that order; junction bases with no gene match: 10. Looked up from germline, CDR1 is MDHEN and CDR2 is SYDVKM. Study conclusions and caveats: Public clonotypes, rarely seen, contracted or held steady on treatment. For progressing versus sustained-remission patients, sampling times were not the same.

Only in-frame clones appear in the TCRdb table, and some are missing; sequencing was by immunoSEQ multiplex PCR. The sample comprises about 200,000 clones, over 65% of which are singletons, and approximately 5.9% rests with the top ten. Only a few counts were recorded for this clone. Antigen specificity is unknown. The receptor's source is a human donor with chronic lymphocytic leukemia. The chain combines TRBV28 with TRBJ2-7; 7 nucleotides agree with TRBD1. The specimen was PBMCs, collected after 12 months of ibrutinib treatment. In DNA form, the CDR3 reads TGTGCCAGCATCCACACCGGGACAGCTTCCTACGAGCAGTACTTC. Translating gives CASIHTGTASYEQYF.